The sequence of this T cell receptor beta chain was determined in a study of cytomegalovirus exposure and HLA in healthy donors. This CDR3 is 15 amino acids long. CDR1 and CDR2 (germline): SNHLY, FYNNEI. J lost 5 bases, V lost 2 bases, and 3 bases had no gene match. The PCR used 60 Vbeta and 13 Jbeta primers. Assay used: immunoSEQ multiplex PCR; TCRdb lists only in-frame clones, some missing. The sample lists 150,000 to 200,000 clones, 65% to 85% occurring once. For this clone: The target antigen is unknown.

General observations from the study: In an earlier analysis, in about 530 donors, most V segments appeared productive either ~90% or ~30% of the time. Exclusion as indistinguishable affected some V segments, including TRBV6-2 and TRBV6-3.

What was sequenced was PBMCs. This TCR was sampled from a man over 45 in good health and CMV-seronegative. This chain connects TRBV2 to TRBJ1-4; 9 positions agree with TRBD1. In DNA form, the CDR3 reads TGTGCCAGCAGTGAAAGGGACAGGGAGAATGAAAAACTGTTTTTT. It encodes CASSERDRENEKLFF.